Listed below are T cell receptor beta chains from one sample, sequenced in a study of T cell responses to AZD1222 COVID-19 vaccine. Assay used: immunoSEQ multiplex PCR; TCRdb lists only in-frame clones, some missing. The sample has approximately 170,000 clones, under 95% seen once. The sequenced sample was peripheral blood, obtained 28 days after the second AZD1222 dose. The receptors here all came from an adult who received the AZD1222 COVID-19 vaccine. Both conserved end residues are part of each CDR3. The D gene is left open where the match is weak. The size of a clone is reported for some rows only, either as once, few or many, or as a class for expanded clones.

D,V,J,size,CDR3,DNA
TRBD1,TRBV28,TRBJ1-5,.,CASSPSDRVSQPQHF,TGTGCCAGCAGCCCCTCCGACAGGGTTAGTCAGCCCCAGCATTTT
.,TRBV3-1/TRBV3-2,TRBJ1-2,.,CASSQEDSSYGYTF,TGTGCCAGCAGCCAAGAGGACTCTTCCTATGGCTACACCTTC
TRBD2,TRBV4-1,TRBJ2-1,.,CASSPTSGSIDEQFF,TGCGCCAGCAGCCCAACCAGCGGGAGTATCGATGAGCAGTTCTTC
.,TRBV7-3,TRBJ1-2,.,CASSYHSDGYTF,TGTGCCAGCAGCTATCATTCGGATGGCTACACCTTC
.,TRBV7-2,TRBJ2-1,.,CASSLEGGHYNEQFF,TGTGCCAGCAGCTTAGAAGGGGGTCACTACAATGAGCAGTTCTTC
.,TRBV2,TRBJ1-1,once,CASSAGFNIEGTEAFF,TGTGCCAGCAGTGCGGGTTTTAACATTGAGGGAACTGAAGCTTTCTTT
TRBD1,TRBV6-5,TRBJ1-2,.,CASRYSGTVGYTF,TGTGCCAGCAGATATTCCGGGACAGTTGGCTACACCTTC
.,TRBV6-5,TRBJ1-2,.,CASSLVFYGYTF,TGTGCCAGCAGTCTGGTATTCTATGGCTACACCTTC
TRBD2,TRBV4-1,TRBJ2-1,.,CASSQDRRTSGFNEQFF,TGCGCCAGCAGCCAAGATCGAAGGACTAGCGGATTCAATGAGCAGTTCTTC
TRBD1,TRBV27,TRBJ1-4,.,CASGQGFEKLFF,TGTGCCAGCGGACAGGGGTTCGAAAAACTGTTTTTT
.,TRBV4-1,TRBJ2-1,.,CASSQPRGNHNEQFF,TGCGCCAGCAGCCAGCCCCGCGGGAACCACAATGAGCAGTTCTTC
TRBD1,TRBV2,TRBJ2-7,.,CASSGGQGRHEQYF,TGTGCCAGCAGTGGCGGACAGGGACGGCACGAGCAGTACTTC
TRBD1,TRBV19,TRBJ1-6,.,CASSLGTGNSPLHF,TGTGCCAGTAGTCTCGGGACAGGGAATTCACCCCTCCACTTT
.,TRBV2,TRBJ2-7,few,CASSDDRLNEQYF,TGTGCCAGCAGCGACGACAGACTCAACGAGCAGTACTTC
.,TRBV7-2,TRBJ2-1,.,CASSYEGGRQFF,TGTGCCAGCAGCTACGAGGGGGGAAGGCAGTTCTTC
TRBD2,TRBV19,TRBJ2-1,.,CASRQNAGLAGDEQFF,TGTGCCAGTAGACAGAACGCAGGACTAGCGGGGGATGAGCAGTTCTTC
.,TRBV7-9,TRBJ2-1,.,CASSLAGLRAGEQFF,TGTGCCAGCAGCTTAGCGGGACTCCGGGCGGGTGAGCAGTTCTTC